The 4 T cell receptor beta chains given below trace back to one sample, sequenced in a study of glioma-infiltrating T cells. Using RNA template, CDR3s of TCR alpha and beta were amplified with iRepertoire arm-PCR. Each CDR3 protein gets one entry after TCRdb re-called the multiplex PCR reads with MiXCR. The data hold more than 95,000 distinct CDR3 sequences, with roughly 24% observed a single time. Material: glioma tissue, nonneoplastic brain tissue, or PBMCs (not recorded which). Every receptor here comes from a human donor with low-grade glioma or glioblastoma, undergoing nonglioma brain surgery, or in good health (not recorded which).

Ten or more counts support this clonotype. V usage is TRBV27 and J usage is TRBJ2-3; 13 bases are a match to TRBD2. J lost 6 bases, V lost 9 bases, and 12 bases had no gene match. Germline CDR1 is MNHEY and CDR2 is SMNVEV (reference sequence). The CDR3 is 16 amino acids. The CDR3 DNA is TGTGCCAGTTCCGGACTAGCGGGAGAGGGGACGGATACGCAGTATTTT. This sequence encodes CASSGLAGEGTDTQYF.

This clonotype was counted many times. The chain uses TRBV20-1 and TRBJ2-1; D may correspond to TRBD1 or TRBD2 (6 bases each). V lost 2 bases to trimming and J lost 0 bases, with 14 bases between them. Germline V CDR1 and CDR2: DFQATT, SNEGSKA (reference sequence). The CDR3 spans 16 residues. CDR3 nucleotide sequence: TGCAGTGCTAGATCCGGGGGCTTGAGCTCCTACAATGAGCAGTTCTTC. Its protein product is CSARSGGLSSYNEQFF.

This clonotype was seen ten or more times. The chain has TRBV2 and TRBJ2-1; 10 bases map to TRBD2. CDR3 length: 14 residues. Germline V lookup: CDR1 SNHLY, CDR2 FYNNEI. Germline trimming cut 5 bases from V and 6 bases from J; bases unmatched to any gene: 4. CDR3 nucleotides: TGTGCCAGCAGTATCGTAGCGGGGGGCAATGAGCAGTTCTTC. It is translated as CASSIVAGGNEQFF.

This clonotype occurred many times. CDR3 loop: CASSFPKGYTEAFF. The CDR3 bases are TGTGCCAGCAGTTTCCCTAAAGGGTACACTGAAGCTTTCTTT. This sequence joins TRBV28 and TRBJ1-1, with no clear D. The CDR3 loop spans 14 amino acids. V lost 3 bases to trimming and J lost 3 bases, with 11 bases between them. The germline V gene has CDR1 MDHEN and CDR2 SYDVKM.